This T cell receptor beta chain was identified in a study of glioma-infiltrating T cells (dated by TCRdb to the mid-2010s). In terms of the full investigation: Low-grade gliomas were represented by WHO grade II oligodendrogliomas or astrocytomas, and glioblastomas were represented by WHO grade IV tumors that were sampled at initial rather than recurrent diagnosis. Dexamethasone was administered to glioma patients for six or fewer days before surgery. The sequencing target for blood libraries was roughly 4- to 11-fold coverage of 950,000 to 1,000,000 peripheral T cells. TCR alpha- and beta-chain repertoires were sequenced from glioma tissue, non-neoplastic brain tissue and matched peripheral blood mononuclear cells. To measure how far tissue and blood T-cell populations diverged, each tissue-infiltrating repertoire was compared against the peripheral blood repertoire of the same patient. The paired cohort was made up of three low-grade glioma patients, eight or nine primary glioblastoma patients and three non-glioma patients who contributed non-neoplastic brain tissue. Beyond this particular receptor, the publication reports: Tissue and blood shared very few CDR3 sequences, a result attributed to high CDR3 diversity and limited sampling. A signature set of shared blood CDR3 motifs marked patients with low tissue-blood divergence and was depleted in highly divergent patients. In non-neoplastic patients, VJ-independent divergence between tissue and blood fell below expectation, whereas in all gliomas, and especially in low-grade gliomas, the divergence rose above expectation. Group comparisons were based on small numbers of patients: three non-neoplastic, three low-grade glioma and 7 to 9 glioblastoma patients.

This clonotype occurred many times. Its cognate antigen has yet to be identified. No base quality values were provided; no much bigger clone lies one nucleotide off. CDR1 DFQATT and CDR2 SNEGSKA were looked up in the germline V gene (reference sequence). At the junction V is shortened by 6 bases and J by 2 bases; bases outside the gene matches: 12. The CDR3, cysteine through phenylalanine, is 15 amino acids long. CDR3 DNA only is kept here, 45 bases in frame from base 1. TCR alpha and beta CDR3 regions were amplified with the iRepertoire nested amplicon-rescue multiplex PCR (arm-PCR) platform from RNA. One-step reverse transcription and amplification used about 85-400 ng of tissue mRNA or PBMC total RNA as input. Following bead purification, Illumina adapters were added by a secondary multiplex PCR, and libraries between 200 and 400 bp were gel-purified. Libraries carried internal 6-nucleotide barcodes used for demultiplexing. Sequencing of the libraries was done on an Illumina MiSeq using 2x220 or 2x250 nucleotide paired-end reads. Regarding the original processing steps: Paired reads were merged using FLASH 1.2.11 and were aligned to the GRCh37 human genome using BWA-MEM, after which TRA and TRB reads were extracted. V and J assignment used an IMGT-derived reference of cassette sequences and CDR3 motifs that included pseudogenes. Reads were translated in three frames, and productive CDR3s were defined as those with a C...FGXG motif and no stop codons. Clonotypes were defined as unique combinations of V-J cassette pair and CDR3 amino acid sequence. Hamming distance filtering was applied to reads, with thresholds set by the sequence error rate of each sample in mapped regions. The raw public data were reprocessed by TCRdb itself: fastp quality trimming at Q25, MiXCR clonotype calling, in-frame beta chains only. Entries are consolidated by CDR3 protein sequence, retaining the most common genes and DNA. The V and J calls shown here were made by TCRdb, not taken from the authors' results. The sample contains about 400,000 distinct CDR3 sequences, more than 35% of them found a single time. Together, the top ten hold around 12% of the sample.

Surgical brain or tumor specimens were cryofrozen in liquid nitrogen immediately after resection, and peripheral blood cells were collected concurrently. This chain joins TRBV20-1 to TRBJ2-7; TRBD1 lines up with 8 middle nucleotides. The specimen sequenced was glioma tissue, nonneoplastic brain tissue, or PBMCs (not recorded which). The sequence came from a human donor with low-grade glioma or glioblastoma, undergoing nonglioma brain surgery, or in good health (not recorded which). DNA sequence: TGCAGTGCAAGGACAGGGCGAAGTTGGGCCTACGAGCAGTACTTC. Translation gives CSARTGRSWAYEQYF.